Listed below are T cell receptor beta chains from one sample, sequenced in a study of Graves' ophthalmopathy and Graves' hyperthyroidism. One entry per CDR3 protein, called by TCRdb with MiXCR from the multiplex PCR reads. This table has roughly 500,000 distinct CDR3 sequences, 13% to 15% appearing once. The sample consisted of blood. These receptors were collected from a woman in her 30s with Graves' ophthalmopathy. CDR3s include the opening cysteine and the closing phenylalanine or tryptophan. D genes are given only for firm matches. Where a row states a size, it is once, few, many or the class of an expanded clone; other rows omit it.

D,J,V,size,CDR3,DNA
TRBD2,TRBJ2-7,TRBV9,many,CASSPSQGGYEQYF,TGTGCCAGCAGCCCTTCTCAGGGAGGGTACGAGCAGTACTTC
TRBD1,TRBJ1-2,TRBV12-3/TRBV12-4,.,CASRPGQGAQDGYTF,TGTGCCAGCAGACCCGGACAGGGGGCGCAGGATGGCTACACCTTC
TRBD2,TRBJ2-2,TRBV29-1,few,CSVLGGSLRPGELFF,TGCAGCGTTTTGGGAGGGTCACTGAGGCCCGGGGAGCTGTTTTTT
TRBD1,TRBJ1-1,TRBV25-1,many,CASSDGTGGEVNTEAFF,TGTGCCAGCAGTGACGGGACAGGGGGCGAGGTGAACACTGAAGCTTTCTTT
.,TRBJ1-1,TRBV30,.,CAWKEGTTEAFF,TGTGCCTGGAAAGAGGGGACCACTGAAGCTTTCTTT
.,TRBJ2-2,TRBV6-1,many,CATGRNTGELFF,TGTGCCACCGGACGGAACACCGGGGAGCTGTTTTTT
TRBD2,TRBJ2-5,TRBV28,few,CASSSRTSGGAVLPQETQYF,TGTGCCAGCAGTTCCCGGACTAGCGGGGGGGCGGTCCTACCCCAAGAGACCCAGTACTTC
.,TRBJ2-5,TRBV3-1,few,CASSPPGADQYF,TGTGCCAGCAGCCCCCCCGGGGCGGACCAGTACTTC
.,TRBJ2-2,TRBV28,many,CASRGWGGELFF,TGTGCCTCGAGGGGATGGGGCGGGGAGCTGTTTTTT
.,TRBJ1-5,TRBV20-1,.,CSARPREGLGGNQPQHF,TGCAGTGCTAGACCCCGGGAGGGACTAGGAGGCAATCAGCCCCAGCATTTT
TRBD1,TRBJ2-5,TRBV6-1,.,CASRRGQEETQYF,TGTGCCAGCAGGAGGGGACAGGAAGAGACCCAGTACTTC
.,TRBJ1-5,TRBV28,many,CASSPSPWDPIWDQPQHF,TGTGCCAGCAGTCCCAGTCCATGGGACCCGATTTGGGATCAGCCCCAGCATTTT
TRBD2,TRBJ2-2,TRBV11-2,.,CASSPRLAGVSGELFF,TGTGCCAGCAGCCCTAGACTAGCGGGAGTATCCGGGGAGCTGTTTTTT
.,TRBJ2-5,TRBV20-1,.,CSARESTLQETQYF,TGCAGTGCTAGAGAGAGTACCCTCCAAGAGACCCAGTACTTC
.,TRBJ2-7,TRBV13,many,CASSLNPSGPQYEQYF,TGTGCCAGCAGCTTAAACCCCTCCGGCCCGCAGTACGAGCAGTACTTC
TRBD1,TRBJ2-7,TRBV7-9,many,CASSHGGTGTREQYF,TGTGCCAGCAGCCACGGGGGGACAGGGACACGGGAGCAGTACTTC
TRBD1,TRBJ2-7,TRBV20-1,few,CSARFPTGFREQYF,TGCAGTGCTAGATTTCCGACAGGGTTTAGGGAGCAGTACTTC
.,TRBJ2-5,TRBV2,.,CASSERAGDYGNQETQYF,TGTGCCAGCAGTGAGAGGGCAGGGGATTATGGAAACCAAGAGACCCAGTACTTC
.,TRBJ2-1,TRBV30,.,CAWSRRQRDNEQFF,TGTGCCTGGAGTCGTAGACAGCGGGACAATGAGCAGTTCTTC
TRBD1,TRBJ1-1,TRBV12-3/TRBV12-4,many,CASSQTGRNEAFF,TGTGCCAGCAGCCAGACAGGGAGAAACGAAGCTTTCTTT
TRBD2,TRBJ2-5,TRBV7-8,.,CASSLGRGGAQETQYF,TGTGCCAGCAGCTTAGGACGCGGGGGGGCACAAGAGACCCAGTACTTC